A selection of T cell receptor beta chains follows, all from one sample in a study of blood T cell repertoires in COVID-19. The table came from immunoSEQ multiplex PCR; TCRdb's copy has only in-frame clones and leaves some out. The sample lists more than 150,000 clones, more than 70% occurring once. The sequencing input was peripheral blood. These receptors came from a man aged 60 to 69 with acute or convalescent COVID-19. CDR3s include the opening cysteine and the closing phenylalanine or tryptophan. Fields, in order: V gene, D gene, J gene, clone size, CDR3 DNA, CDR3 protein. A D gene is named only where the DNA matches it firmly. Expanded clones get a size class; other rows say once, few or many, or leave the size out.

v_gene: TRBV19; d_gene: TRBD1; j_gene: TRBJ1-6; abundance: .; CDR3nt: TGTGCCAGTAGTACGACAGGGGCTAGGAATTCACCCCTCCACTTT; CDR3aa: CASSTTGARNSPLHF
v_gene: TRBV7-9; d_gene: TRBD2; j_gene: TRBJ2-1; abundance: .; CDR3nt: TGTGCCAGCAGCTTAGAGTCTAGCGGGGGGCAGGAGCAGTTCTTC; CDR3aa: CASSLESSGGQEQFF
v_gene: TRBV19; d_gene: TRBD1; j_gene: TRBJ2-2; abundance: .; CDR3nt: TGTGCCAGTAGTCCCGGGACAGGGGTTTGGTTCGCGAACACCGGGGAGCTGTTTTTT; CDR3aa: CASSPGTGVWFANTGELFF
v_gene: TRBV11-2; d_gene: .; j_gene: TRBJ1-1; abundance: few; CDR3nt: TGTGCCAGCAGCGAGGATCCCAGGGTTAACACTGAAGCTTTCTTT; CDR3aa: CASSEDPRVNTEAFF
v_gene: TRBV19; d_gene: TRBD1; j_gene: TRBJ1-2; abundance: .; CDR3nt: TGTGCCAGTAGTGTGCAGGGGGGCTATGGCTACACCTTC; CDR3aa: CASSVQGGYGYTF
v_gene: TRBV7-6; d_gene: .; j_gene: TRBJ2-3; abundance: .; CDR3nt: TGTGCCAGCGTACTCAGGGAAGCCGTGGGCACAGATACGCAGTATTTT; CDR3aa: CASVLREAVGTDTQYF
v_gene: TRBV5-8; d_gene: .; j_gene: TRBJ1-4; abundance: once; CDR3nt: TGTGCCAGCAGCTGGGGCAGGGTGTCACAGGGTGAAAAACTGTTTTTT; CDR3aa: CASSWGRVSQGEKLFF
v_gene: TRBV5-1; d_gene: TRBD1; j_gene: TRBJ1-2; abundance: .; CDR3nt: TGCGCCAGCAGCTTGGAGGGGGCACGAGTCTATGGCTACACCTTC; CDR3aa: CASSLEGARVYGYTF
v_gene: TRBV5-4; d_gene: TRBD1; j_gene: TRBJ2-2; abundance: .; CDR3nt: TGTGCCAGCAGGCCAGGGGGCAGGAACACCGGGGAGCTGTTTTTT; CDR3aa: CASRPGGRNTGELFF
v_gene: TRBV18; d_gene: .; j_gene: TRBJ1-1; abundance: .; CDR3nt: TGTGCCAGCTCACTCGGGGAGAACACTGAAGCTTTCTTT; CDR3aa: CASSLGENTEAFF
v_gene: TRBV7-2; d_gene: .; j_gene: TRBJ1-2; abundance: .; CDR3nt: TGTGCCAGCAGCTTAGCGGCAGGGCGGAACTATGGCTACACCTTC; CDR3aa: CASSLAAGRNYGYTF
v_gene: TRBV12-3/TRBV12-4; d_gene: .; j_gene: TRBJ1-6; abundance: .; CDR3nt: TGTGCCAGCAGTCCCCCGGTTTCACCCCTCCACTTT; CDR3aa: CASSPPVSPLHF
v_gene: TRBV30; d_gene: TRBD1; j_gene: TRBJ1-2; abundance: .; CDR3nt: TGTGCCTGGAGTAGGTCGTCCAGGGGGCAAGGCTACACCTTC; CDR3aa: CAWSRSSRGQGYTF
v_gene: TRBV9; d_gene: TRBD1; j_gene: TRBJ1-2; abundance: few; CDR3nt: TGTGCCAGCAGCGTAGTCGACAGGGGGCAGGGTGGCTACACCTTC; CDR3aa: CASSVVDRGQGGYTF
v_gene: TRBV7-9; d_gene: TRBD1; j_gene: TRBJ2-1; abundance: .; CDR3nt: TGTGCCAGCAGCTTAGGGTATGGGGGGACAGGGGGTGTGAATGAGCAGTTCTTC; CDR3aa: CASSLGYGGTGGVNEQFF
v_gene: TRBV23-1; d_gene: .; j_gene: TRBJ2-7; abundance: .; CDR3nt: TGCGCCAGCAGTCAATCGTCGAAAGGGAGACAGGCCTACGAGCAGTACTTC; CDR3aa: CASSQSSKGRQAYEQYF
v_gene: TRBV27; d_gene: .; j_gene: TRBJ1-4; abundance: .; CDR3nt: TGTGCCAGCAGTTATGCAGGGCACAATGAAAAACTGTTTTTT; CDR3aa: CASSYAGHNEKLFF
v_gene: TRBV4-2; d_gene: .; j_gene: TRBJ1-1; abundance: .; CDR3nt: TGTGCCAGCAGCCATCCAGGGGCCTTGAACTCTGAAGCTTTCTTT; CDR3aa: CASSHPGALNSEAFF
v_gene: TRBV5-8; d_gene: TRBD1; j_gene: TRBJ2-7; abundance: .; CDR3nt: TGTGCCAGCAGCCGCTGGGGACAGGGGCTGTACGAGCAGTACTTC; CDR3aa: CASSRWGQGLYEQYF
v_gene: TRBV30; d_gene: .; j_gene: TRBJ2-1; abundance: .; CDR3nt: TGTGCCTGGAGTGTACTTGGTGATGAGCAGTTCTTC; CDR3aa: CAWSVLGDEQFF
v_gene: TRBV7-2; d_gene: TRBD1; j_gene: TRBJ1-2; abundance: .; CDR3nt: TGTGCCAGCAGCTTAGGAGGGACAGGGGGTTTGTATGGCTACACCTTC; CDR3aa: CASSLGGTGGLYGYTF
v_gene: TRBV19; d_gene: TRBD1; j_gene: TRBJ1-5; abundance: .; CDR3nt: TGTGCCAGTACCCCGGACAGGGAGTATCAGCCCCAGCATTTT; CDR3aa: CASTPDREYQPQHF
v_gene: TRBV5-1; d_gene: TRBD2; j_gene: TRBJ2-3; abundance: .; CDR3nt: TGCGCCAGCAGCTTGAGCGGGGGGAACACAGATACGCAGTATTTT; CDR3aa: CASSLSGGNTDTQYF
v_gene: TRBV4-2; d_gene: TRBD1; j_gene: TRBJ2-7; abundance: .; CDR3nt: TGTGCCAGCAGCCAAGTGCGGGGACAGGAGAATACGGAGCAGTACTTC; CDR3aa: CASSQVRGQENTEQYF
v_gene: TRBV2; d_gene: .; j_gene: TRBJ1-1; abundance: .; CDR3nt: TGTGCCAGCAGAACCCAGATGGGGAGGGTGAACACTGAAGCTTTCTTT; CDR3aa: CASRTQMGRVNTEAFF
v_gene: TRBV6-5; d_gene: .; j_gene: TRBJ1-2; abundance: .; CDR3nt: TGTGCCAGCAGTTACAGCGGCAGGAAGAACTATGGCTACACCTTC; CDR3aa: CASSYSGRKNYGYTF
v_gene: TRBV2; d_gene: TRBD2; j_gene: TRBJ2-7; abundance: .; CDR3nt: TGTGCCAGCGGGGTGGGAGGGGATGTGTACGAGCAGTACTTC; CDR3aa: CASGVGGDVYEQYF
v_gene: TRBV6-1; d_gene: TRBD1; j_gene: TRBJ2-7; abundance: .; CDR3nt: TGTGCCAGCAGTGAAGGGGGGACAGGGGGTTCCCACGAGCAGTACTTC; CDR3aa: CASSEGGTGGSHEQYF
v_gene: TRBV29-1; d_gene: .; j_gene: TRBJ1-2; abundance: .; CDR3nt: TGCAGCGTTGAACGCCCGGGATATGGCTACACCTTC; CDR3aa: CSVERPGYGYTF
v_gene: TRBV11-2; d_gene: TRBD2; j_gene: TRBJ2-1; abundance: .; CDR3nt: TGTGCCAGCAGCTTTGTTAGCGGGGTATCCTACAATGAGCAGTTCTTC; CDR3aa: CASSFVSGVSYNEQFF
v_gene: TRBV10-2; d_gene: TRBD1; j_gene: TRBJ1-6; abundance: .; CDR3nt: TGCGCCAGCAGTCTCGGACAGGGCTATAATTCACCCCTCCACTTT; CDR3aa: CASSLGQGYNSPLHF
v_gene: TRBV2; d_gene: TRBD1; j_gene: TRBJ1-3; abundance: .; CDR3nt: TGTGCCAGCAGTGATGCGGGACAGGGCTCTGGAAACACCATATATTTT; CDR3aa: CASSDAGQGSGNTIYF
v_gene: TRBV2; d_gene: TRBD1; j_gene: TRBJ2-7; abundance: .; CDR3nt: TGTGCCAGCAGTGACCAGGACAGGGTCGGTCTCGGCGAGCAGTACTTC; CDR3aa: CASSDQDRVGLGEQYF
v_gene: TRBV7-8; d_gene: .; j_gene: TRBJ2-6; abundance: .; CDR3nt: TGTGCCAGCAGCCCCGGGTTGGCTGGGGCCAACGTCCTGACTTTC; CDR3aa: CASSPGLAGANVLTF
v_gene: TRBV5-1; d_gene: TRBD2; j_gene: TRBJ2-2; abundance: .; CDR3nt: TGCGCCAGCATGTCACGAAGATTTAGGGAGGGATTCGGCACCGGGGAGCTGTTTTTT; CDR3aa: CASMSRRFREGFGTGELFF
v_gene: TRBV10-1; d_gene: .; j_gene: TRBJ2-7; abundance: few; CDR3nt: TGCGCCAGCGGAAGAGACACTGCGTACTTC; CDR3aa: CASGRDTAYF
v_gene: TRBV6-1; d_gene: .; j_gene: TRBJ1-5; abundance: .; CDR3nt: TGTGCCAGCAGTGAAGCGGCAGGGGTTCAGCCCCAGCATTTT; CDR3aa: CASSEAAGVQPQHF
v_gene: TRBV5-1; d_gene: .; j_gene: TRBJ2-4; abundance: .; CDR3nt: TGCGCCAGCAGCCGGGAAGGGGGAACCAAAAACATTCAGTACTTC; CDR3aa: CASSREGGTKNIQYF
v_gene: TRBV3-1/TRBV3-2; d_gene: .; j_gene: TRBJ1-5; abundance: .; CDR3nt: TGTGCCAGCAGCCAAGGCCCCGGACTAGGCGGCGGCAATCAGCCCCAGCATTTT; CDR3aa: CASSQGPGLGGGNQPQHF
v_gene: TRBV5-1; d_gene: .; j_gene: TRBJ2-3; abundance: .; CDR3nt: TGCGCCAGCAGCTTTTCAGCGGGTCTGGGCGCAGATACGCAGTATTTT; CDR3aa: CASSFSAGLGADTQYF
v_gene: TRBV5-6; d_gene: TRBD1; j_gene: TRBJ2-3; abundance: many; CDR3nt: TGTGCCAGCAGCCCCTATCAGACAGGGAAAGTCGATACGCAGTATTTT; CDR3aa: CASSPYQTGKVDTQYF
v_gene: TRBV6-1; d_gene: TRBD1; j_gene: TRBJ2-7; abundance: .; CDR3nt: TGTGCCAGCAATGATTTGTTAGGCGGGACAGGGGGTTACGAGCAGTACTTC; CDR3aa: CASNDLLGGTGGYEQYF
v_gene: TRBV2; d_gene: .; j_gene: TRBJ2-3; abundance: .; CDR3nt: TGTGCCAGTGGACAGGGAGGGGTCTGGGCAGATACGCAGTATTTT; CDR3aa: CASGQGGVWADTQYF
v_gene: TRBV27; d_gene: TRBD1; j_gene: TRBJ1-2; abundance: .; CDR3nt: TGTGCCAGCAGTTTAAGGGTTCCCACGGGACAGGGCTATGGCTACACCTTC; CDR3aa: CASSLRVPTGQGYGYTF
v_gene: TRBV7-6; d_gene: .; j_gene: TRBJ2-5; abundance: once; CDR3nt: TGTGCCAGCAGCTTACCGGGGGGCCCCATCATAAGGACCCAGTACTTC; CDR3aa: CASSLPGGPIIRTQYF
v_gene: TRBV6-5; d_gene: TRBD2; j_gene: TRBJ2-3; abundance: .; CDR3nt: TGTGCCAGCAAGCCTAGCGGGGGGAGCACAGATACGCAGTATTTT; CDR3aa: CASKPSGGSTDTQYF
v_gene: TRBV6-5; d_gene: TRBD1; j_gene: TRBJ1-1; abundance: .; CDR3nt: TGTGCCAGCAGGTTGACAGGGTTGGGCACTGAAGCTTTCTTT; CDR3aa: CASRLTGLGTEAFF
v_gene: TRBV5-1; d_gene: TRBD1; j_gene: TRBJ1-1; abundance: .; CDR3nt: TGCGCCAGCAGCTTGGTGGCAGGGGGCTTGAACACTGAAGCTTTCTTT; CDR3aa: CASSLVAGGLNTEAFF
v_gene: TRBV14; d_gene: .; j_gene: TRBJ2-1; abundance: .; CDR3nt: TGTGCCAGCAGCCCCCTAAGAGATAGCTCCTACAATGAGCAGTTCTTC; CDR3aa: CASSPLRDSSYNEQFF
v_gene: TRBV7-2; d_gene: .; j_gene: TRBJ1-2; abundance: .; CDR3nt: TGTGCCAGCAGAGGGAGAGCTAACTATGGCTACACCTTC; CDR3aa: CASRGRANYGYTF
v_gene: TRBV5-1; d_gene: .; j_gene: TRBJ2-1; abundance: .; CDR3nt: TGCGCCAGCAGCTGGGCGGGCCCGAATGAGCAGTTCTTC; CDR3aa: CASSWAGPNEQFF
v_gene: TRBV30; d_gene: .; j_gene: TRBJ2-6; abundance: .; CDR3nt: TGTGCCTGGAGTCCTCGAGTTGGGGCCAACGTCCTGACTTTC; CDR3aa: CAWSPRVGANVLTF
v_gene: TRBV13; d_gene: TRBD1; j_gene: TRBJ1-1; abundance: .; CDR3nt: TGTGCCAGCAGGTTAGGGGGCTTGGGGAACACTGAAGCTTTCTTT; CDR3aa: CASRLGGLGNTEAFF
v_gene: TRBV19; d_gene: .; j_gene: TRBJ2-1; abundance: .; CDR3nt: TGTGCCAGTAGTATCCGGGGATACAATGAGCAGTTCTTC; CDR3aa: CASSIRGYNEQFF
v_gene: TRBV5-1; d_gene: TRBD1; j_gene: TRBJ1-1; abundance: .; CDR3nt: TGCGCCAGCAGCACGAAGACAGGGCCCACTGAAGCTTTCTTT; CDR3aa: CASSTKTGPTEAFF